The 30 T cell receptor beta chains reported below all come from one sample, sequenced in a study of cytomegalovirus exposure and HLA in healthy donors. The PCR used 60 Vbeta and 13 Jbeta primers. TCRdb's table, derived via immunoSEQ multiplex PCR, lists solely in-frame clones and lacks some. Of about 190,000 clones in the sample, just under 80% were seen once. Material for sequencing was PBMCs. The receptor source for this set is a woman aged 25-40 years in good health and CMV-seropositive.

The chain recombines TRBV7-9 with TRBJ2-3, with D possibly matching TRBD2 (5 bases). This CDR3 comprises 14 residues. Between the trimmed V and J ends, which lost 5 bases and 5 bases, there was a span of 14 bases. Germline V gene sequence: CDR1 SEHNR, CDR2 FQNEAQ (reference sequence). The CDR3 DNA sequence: TGTGCCAGCAGCCATAATAAAGGACTAGATACGCAGTATTTT. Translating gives CASSHNKGLDTQYF.

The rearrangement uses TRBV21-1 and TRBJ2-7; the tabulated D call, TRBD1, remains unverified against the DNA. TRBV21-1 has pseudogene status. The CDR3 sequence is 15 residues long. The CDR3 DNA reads TGTGCCAGCAGCCTCAACCGACAGGGTACCTACGAGCAGTACTTC. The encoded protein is CASSLNRQGTYEQYF.

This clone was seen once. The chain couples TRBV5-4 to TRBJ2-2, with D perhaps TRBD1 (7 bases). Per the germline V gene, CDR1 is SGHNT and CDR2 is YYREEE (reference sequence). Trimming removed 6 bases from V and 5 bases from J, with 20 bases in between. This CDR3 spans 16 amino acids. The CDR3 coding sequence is TGTGCCAGCACCCTTGGAGGGGGCACAGGGACCGGGGAGCTGTTTTTT. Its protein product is CASTLGGGTGTGELFF.

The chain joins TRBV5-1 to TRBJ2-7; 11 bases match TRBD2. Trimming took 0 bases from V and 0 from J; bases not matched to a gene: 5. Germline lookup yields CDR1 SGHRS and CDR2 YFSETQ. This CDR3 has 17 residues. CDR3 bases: TGCGCCAGCAGCTTGGGGCCTAGCGGGGGGCTCTCCTACGAGCAGTACTTC. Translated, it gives CASSLGPSGGLSYEQYF.

The CDR3, as DNA: TGTGCCAGCAGCCCGGGGGGGGCCGGGGTTTATGAGACCCAGTACTTC. Translating it yields CASSPGGAGVYETQYF. This chain uses TRBV6-6 with TRBJ2-5; 8 bases fit TRBD2. V lost 6 bases and J lost 5; bases outside the gene matches: 14. The CDR3 has 16 amino acids. Germline V gives CDR1 MNHNY, CDR2 SVGAGI (reference sequence).

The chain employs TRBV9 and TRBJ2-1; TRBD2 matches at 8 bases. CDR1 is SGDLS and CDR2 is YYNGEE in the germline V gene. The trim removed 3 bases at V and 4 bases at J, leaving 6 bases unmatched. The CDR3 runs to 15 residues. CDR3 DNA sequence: TGTGCCAGCAGCGAACGAAGCGGGGGTTACAATGAGCAGTTCTTC. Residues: CASSERSGGYNEQFF.

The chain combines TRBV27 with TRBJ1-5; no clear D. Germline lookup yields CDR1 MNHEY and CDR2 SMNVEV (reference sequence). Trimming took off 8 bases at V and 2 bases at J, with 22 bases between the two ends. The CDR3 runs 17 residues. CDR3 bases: TGTGCCAGCGGAATGGCAGGCGATAGGATAGGCAATCAGCCCCAGCATTTT. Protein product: CASGMAGDRIGNQPQHF.

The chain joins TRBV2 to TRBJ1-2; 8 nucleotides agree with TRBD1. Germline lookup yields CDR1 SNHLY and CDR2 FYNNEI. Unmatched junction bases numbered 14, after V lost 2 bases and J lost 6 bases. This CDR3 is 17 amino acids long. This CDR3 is CASSEFVSRTGTDGYTF. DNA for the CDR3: TGTGCCAGCAGTGAATTCGTTAGCCGGACAGGGACGGATGGCTACACCTTC.

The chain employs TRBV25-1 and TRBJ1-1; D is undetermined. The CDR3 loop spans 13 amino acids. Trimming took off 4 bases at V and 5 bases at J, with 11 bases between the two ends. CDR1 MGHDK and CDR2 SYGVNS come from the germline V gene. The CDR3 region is CASSVISRTEAFF. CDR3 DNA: TGTGCCAGCAGTGTAATCTCGAGAACTGAAGCTTTCTTT.

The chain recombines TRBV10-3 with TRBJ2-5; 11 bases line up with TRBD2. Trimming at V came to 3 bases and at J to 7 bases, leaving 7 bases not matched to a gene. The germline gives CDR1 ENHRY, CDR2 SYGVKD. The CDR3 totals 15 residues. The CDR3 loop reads CAISEPSGRLGTQYF. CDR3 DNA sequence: TGTGCCATCAGTGAACCTAGCGGGAGGCTGGGGACCCAGTACTTC.

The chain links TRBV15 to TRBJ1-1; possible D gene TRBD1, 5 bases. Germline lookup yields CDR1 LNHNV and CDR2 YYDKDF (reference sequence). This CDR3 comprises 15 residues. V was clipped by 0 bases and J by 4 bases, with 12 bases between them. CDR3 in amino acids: CATSRDPDSRTEAFF. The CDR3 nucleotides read TGTGCCACCAGCAGAGACCCAGACAGTCGCACTGAAGCTTTCTTT.

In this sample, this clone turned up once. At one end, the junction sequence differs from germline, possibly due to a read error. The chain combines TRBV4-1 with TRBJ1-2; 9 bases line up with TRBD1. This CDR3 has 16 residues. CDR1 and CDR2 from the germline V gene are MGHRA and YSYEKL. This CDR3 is CASSKEGQGSNYGYTF. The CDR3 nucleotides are TGCGCCAGCAGCAAAGAAGGACAGGGGTCTAACTATGGCTACACCTTC.

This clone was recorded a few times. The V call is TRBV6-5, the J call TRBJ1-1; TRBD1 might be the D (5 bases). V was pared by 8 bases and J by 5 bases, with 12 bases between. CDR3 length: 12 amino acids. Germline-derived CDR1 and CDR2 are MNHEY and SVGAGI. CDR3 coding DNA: TGTGCCAGCGCCCCGGGGGGGACTGAAGCTTTCTTT. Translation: CASAPGGTEAFF.

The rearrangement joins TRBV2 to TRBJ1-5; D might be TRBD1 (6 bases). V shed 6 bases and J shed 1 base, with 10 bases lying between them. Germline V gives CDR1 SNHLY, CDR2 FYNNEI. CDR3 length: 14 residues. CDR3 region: CASRPQGSNQPQHF. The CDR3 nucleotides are TGTGCCAGCAGGCCTCAGGGGAGCAATCAGCCCCAGCATTTT.

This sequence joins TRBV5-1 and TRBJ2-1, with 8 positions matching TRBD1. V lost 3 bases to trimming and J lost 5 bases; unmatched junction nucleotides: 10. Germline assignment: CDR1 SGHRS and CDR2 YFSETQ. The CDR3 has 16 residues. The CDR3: CASSSPRDRPNNEQFF. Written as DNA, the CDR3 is TGCGCCAGCAGCTCCCCCCGGGACAGGCCTAACAATGAGCAGTTCTTC.

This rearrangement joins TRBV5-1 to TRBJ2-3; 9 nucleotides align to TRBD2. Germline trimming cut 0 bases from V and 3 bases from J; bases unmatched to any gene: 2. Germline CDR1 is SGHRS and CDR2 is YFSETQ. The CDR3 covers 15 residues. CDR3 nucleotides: TGCGCCAGCAGCTTGGGTAGCGGGGGAACAGATACGCAGTATTTT. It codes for CASSLGSGGTDTQYF.

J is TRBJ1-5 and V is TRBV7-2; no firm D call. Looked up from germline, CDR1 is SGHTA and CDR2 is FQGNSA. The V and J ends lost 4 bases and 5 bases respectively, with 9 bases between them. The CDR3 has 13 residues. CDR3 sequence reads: CASSSTDHQPQHF. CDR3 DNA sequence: TGTGCCAGCAGCTCTACAGATCATCAGCCCCAGCATTTT. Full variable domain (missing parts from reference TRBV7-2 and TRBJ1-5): GAGVSQSPSNKVTEKGKDVELRCDPISGHTALYWYRQSLGQGLEFLIYFQGNSAPDKSGLPSDRFSAERTGGSVSTLTIQRTQQEDSAVYLCASSSTDHQPQHFGDGTRLSIL.

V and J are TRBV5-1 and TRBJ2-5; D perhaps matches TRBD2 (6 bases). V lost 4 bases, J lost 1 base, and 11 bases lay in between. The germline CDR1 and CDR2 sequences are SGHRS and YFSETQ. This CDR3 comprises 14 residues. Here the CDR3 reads CASSTGTLQETQYF. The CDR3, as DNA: TGCGCCAGCAGCACGGGGACTCTCCAAGAGACCCAGTACTTC.

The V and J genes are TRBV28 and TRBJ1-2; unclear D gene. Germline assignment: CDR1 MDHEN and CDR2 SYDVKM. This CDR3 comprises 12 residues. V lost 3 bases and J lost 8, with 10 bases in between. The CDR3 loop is CASSLPGGGYTF. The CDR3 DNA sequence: TGTGCCAGCAGTTTGCCCGGAGGGGGCTACACCTTC.

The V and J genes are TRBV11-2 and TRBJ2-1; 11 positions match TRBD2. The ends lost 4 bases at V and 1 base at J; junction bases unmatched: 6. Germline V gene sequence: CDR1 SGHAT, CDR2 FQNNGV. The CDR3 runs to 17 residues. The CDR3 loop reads CASSSSVAGGSYNEQFF. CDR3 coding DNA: TGTGCCAGCAGCTCCTCCGTAGCGGGAGGGTCCTACAATGAGCAGTTCTTC.

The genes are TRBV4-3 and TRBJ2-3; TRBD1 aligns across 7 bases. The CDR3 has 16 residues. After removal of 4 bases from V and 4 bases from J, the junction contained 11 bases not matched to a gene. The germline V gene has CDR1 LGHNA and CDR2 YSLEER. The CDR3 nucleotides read TGCGCCAGCAGCCCCCACAGGGGAAGGATCTCAGATACGCAGTATTTT. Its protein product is CASSPHRGRISDTQYF.

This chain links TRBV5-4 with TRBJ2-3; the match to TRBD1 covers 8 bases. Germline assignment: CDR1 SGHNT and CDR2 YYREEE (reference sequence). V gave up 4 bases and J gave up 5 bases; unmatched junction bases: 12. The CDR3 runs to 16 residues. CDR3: CASSRTGSGPRDTQYF. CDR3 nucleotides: TGTGCCAGCAGCCGGACAGGGAGTGGTCCGAGAGATACGCAGTATTTT.

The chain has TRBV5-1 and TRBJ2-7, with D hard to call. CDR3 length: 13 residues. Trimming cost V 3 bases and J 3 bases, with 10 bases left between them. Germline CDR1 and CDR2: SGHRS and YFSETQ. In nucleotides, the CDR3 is TGCGCCAGCAGCTGGAGCTCTGACTACGAGCAGTACTTC. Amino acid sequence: CASSWSSDYEQYF. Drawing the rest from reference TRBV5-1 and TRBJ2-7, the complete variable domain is KAGVTQTPRYLIKTRGQQVTLSCSPISGHRSVSWYQQTPGQGLQFLFEYFSETQRNKGNFPGRFSGRQFSNSRSEMNVSTLELGDSALYLCASSWSSDYEQYFGPGTRLTVT.

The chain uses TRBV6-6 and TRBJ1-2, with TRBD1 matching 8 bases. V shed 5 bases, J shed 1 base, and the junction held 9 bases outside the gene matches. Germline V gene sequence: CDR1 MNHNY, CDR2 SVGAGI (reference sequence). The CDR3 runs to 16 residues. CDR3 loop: CASSLRDRLYNYGYTF. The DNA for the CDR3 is TGTGCCAGCAGTCTAAGGGACAGGCTCTATAACTATGGCTACACCTTC.

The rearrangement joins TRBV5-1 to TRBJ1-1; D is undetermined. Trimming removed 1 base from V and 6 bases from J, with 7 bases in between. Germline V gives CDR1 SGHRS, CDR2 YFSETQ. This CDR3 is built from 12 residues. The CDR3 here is CASSLPQSEAFF. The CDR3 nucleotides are TGCGCCAGCAGCTTGCCGCAGTCTGAAGCTTTCTTT.

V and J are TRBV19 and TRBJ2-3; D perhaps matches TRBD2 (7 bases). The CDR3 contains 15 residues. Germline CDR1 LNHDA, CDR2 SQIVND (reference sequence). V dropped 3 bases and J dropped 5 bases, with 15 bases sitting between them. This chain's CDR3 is CASSMGGGGGDTQYF. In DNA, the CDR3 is TGTGCCAGTAGTATGGGGGGGGGCGGAGGAGATACGCAGTATTTT.

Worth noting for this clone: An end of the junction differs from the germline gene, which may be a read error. CDR3 loop: CASSVEPPTYNEQFF. The CDR3 nucleotides read TGCGCTAGCAGTGTTGAGCCGCCAACCTACAATGAGCAGTTCTTC. The chain employs TRBV10-2 and TRBJ2-1, with D unclear. Per the germline V gene, CDR1 is WSHSY and CDR2 is SAAADI. The CDR3 is made up of 15 amino acids.

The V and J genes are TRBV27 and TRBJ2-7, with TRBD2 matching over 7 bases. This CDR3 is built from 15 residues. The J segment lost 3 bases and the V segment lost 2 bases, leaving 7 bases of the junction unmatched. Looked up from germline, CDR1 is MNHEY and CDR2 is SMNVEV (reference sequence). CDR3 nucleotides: TGTGCCAGCAGTTTAACTACCGGGACTAACTACGAGCAGTACTTC. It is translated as CASSLTTGTNYEQYF.

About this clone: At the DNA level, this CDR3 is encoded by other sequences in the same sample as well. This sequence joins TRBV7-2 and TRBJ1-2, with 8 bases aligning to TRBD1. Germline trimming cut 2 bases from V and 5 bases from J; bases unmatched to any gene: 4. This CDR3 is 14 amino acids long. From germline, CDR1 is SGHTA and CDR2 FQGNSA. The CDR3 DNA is TGTGCCAGCAGCTTAACAGGGGGAGGGTATGGCTACACCTTC. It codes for CASSLTGGGYGYTF.

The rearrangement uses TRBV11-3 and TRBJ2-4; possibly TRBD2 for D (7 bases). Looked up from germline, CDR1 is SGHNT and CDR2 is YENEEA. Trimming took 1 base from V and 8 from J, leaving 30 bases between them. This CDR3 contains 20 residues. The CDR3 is CASSLGDKGQTTSPRDIQYF. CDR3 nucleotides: TGTGCCAGCAGCTTAGGCGATAAGGGACAAACGACTAGCCCTCGGGACATTCAGTACTTC. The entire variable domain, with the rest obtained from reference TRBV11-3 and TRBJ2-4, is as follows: EAGVVQSPRYKIIEKKQPVAFWCNPISGHNTLYWYLQNLGQGPELLIRYENEEAVDDSQLPKDRFSAERLKGVDSTLKIQPAELGDSAVYLCASSLGDKGQTTSPRDIQYFGAGTRLSVL.